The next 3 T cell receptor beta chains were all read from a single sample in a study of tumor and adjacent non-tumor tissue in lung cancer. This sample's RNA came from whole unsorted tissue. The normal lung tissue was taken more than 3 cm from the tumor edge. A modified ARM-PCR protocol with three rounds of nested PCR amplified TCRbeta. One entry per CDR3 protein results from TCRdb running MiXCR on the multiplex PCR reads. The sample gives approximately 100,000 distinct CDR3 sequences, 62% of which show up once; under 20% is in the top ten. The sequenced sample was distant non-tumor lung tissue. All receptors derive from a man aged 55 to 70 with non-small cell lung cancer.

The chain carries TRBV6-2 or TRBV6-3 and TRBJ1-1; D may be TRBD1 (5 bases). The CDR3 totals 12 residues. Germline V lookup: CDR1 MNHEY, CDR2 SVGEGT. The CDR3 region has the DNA TGTCTCAGCAGTTTCGGGACCCTAGAGGCTTTCTTT. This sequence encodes CLSSFGTLEAFF.

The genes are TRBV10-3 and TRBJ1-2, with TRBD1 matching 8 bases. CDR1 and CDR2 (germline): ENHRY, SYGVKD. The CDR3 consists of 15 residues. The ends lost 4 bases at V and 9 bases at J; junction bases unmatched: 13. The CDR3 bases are TGTGCCATCAGTGGAGACAGGGGTGGCGCGATGAGCTACACCTTC. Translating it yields CAISGDRGGAMSYTF.

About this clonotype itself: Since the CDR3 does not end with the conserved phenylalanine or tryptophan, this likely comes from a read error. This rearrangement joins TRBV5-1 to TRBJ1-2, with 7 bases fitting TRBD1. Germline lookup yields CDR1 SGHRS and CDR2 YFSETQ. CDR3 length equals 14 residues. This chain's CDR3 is CDSSLGQSSYGYTS. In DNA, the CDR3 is TGCGACAGCAGCTTGGGACAGTCCTCCTATGGCTACACCTCC.